The entry below describes one TCR beta chain. Its antigen is as yet unknown. This sample was included in a study of T cells expressing NK-cell markers. Turning to the study itself: Obtained from sorted CD3+CD56+NKG2C+, CD3+CD56+NKG2C- and CD3+CD56-NKG2C+ T cells were the TCR beta repertoires.

5'RACE template switching built TCR beta cDNA with unique molecular identifiers. Reanalyzing the 5' RACE reads, TCRdb keeps one entry per CDR3 protein, without DNA. Seen in this sample are approximately 170,000 distinct CDR3 sequences; the ten most common clones hold 20%. General study points: For four donors, these clonotypes were likewise the leading ones in the CD3+CD56-NKG2C+ fraction. Each of roughly 6 donors carried dominant NKG2C+ clonotypes accounting for about 1.0-7.5% of CD8+ T cells.

Sequenced input: blood T cells: a sorted CD56 or NKG2C T cell subset, CD4+ or CD8+ T cells, or bulk PBMC T cells (not recorded which). This receptor was identified in a man aged 18-69 years in good health.

The CDR3 is CATSRDTGGGYNEQFF. The chain is built from TRBV15 and TRBJ2-1; without DNA, the TCRdb call of TRBD1 cannot be checked. CDR1 and CDR2 (germline): LNHNV, YYDKDF (reference sequence). The CDR3 has 16 residues.